The 18 T cell receptor beta chains in this list originate from one sample, sequenced in a study of CD8 T cells in Susac syndrome. The RNA input was 0.5 to 1 ug, and it was reverse transcribed with random hexamers. TCRdb called the immunoSEQ multiplex PCR reads again in MiXCR, with one record for every CDR3 protein. There are 100,000 to 150,000 distinct CDR3 sequences in the sample; over 80% occur only once, and roughly 0.48% lies in the top ten. Sequenced sample: CD8+ T cells from PBMCs. These TCRs come from a human donor with multiple sclerosis.

V gene TRBV6-5 combines with J gene TRBJ2-1; 7 positions agree with TRBD2. Trimming removed 4 bases from V and 2 bases from J; junction bases left unmatched: 11. Germline CDR1 reads MNHEY; CDR2 reads SVGAGI. CDR3 length equals 17 residues. CDR3 in DNA: TGTGCCAGCAGTTCTCAGCGGGACCCGACCCCCTACAATGAGCAGTTCTTC. Amino acid sequence: CASSSQRDPTPYNEQFF.

This clonotype was recorded a few times. The chain combines TRBV7-2 with TRBJ2-5; D gene uncertain. CDR3 length: 13 amino acids. The V end lost 4 bases, the J end lost 4 bases, and 10 bases lay between the germline ends. Germline-derived CDR1 and CDR2 are SGHTA and FQGNSA. Here the CDR3 reads CASSSPPGETQYF. In DNA, the CDR3 is TGTGCCAGCAGCTCGCCTCCGGGAGAGACCCAGTACTTC.

This chain joins TRBV4-1 and TRBJ2-2; no reliable D call. V lost 1 base to trimming and J lost 3 bases, with 9 bases between them. The CDR3 is 15 residues long. From germline, CDR1 is MGHRA and CDR2 YSYEKL. The CDR3 sequence is CASSQVVSHTGELFF. DNA for the CDR3: TGCGCCAGCAGCCAAGTGGTCAGTCACACCGGGGAGCTGTTTTTT.

V usage is TRBV19 and J usage is TRBJ2-1; TRBD2 agrees at 8 bases. The germline gives CDR1 LNHDA, CDR2 SQIVND (reference sequence). The CDR3 is 14 amino acids. V gave up 9 bases and J gave up 8 bases; unmatched junction bases: 12. The CDR3 spells CASGAYGGADEQFF. The CDR3 DNA follows: TGTGCCAGCGGAGCATACGGGGGGGCCGATGAGCAGTTCTTC. Full variable domain (rest looked up from reference TRBV19 and TRBJ2-1): DGGITQSPKYLFRKEGQNVTLSCEQNLNHDAMYWYRQDPGQGLRLIYYSQIVNDFQKGDIAEGYSVSREKKESFPLTVTSAQKNPTAFYLCASGAYGGADEQFFGPGTRLTVL.

This chain connects TRBV12-3 or TRBV12-4 to TRBJ2-1, with D possibly TRBD2 on 6 matching bases. This CDR3 region has 23 residues. With 5 bases removed from V and 2 bases from J, the gap between germline ends came to 37 bases. Written as DNA, the CDR3 is TGTGCCAGCAGTGGTCGGGCTCAAACTAGCCTCACCCTACCCAAGGAGGCCTACAATGAGCAGTTCTTC. It translates to CASSGRAQTSLTLPKEAYNEQFF.

CDR3 sequence: CASSLRRNYGYTF. The DNA of the CDR3 is TGTGCCAGCAGTTTAAGGAGGAACTATGGCTACACCTTC. V and J are TRBV12-3 or TRBV12-4 and TRBJ1-2; D is ambiguous. Trimming took 2 bases from V and 2 from J, leaving 6 bases between them. The CDR3 sequence is 13 residues long.

This clonotype was seen only once. This chain connects TRBV12-3 or TRBV12-4 to TRBJ2-1, with 12 bases fitting TRBD2. CDR3 length equals 17 residues. V lost 3 bases to trimming and J lost 4 bases; unmatched junction nucleotides: 7. The CDR3 loop is CASSLATSGRAYNEQFF. The DNA of the CDR3 is TGTGCCAGCAGTTTGGCGACTAGCGGGAGAGCATACAATGAGCAGTTCTTC.

This clonotype was counted between two and nine times. CDR3 residues: CASSPLRGGNEQFF. The CDR3, as DNA: TGTGCCAGCAGCCCCCTCCGGGGTGGGAATGAGCAGTTCTTC. The chain recombines TRBV4-2 with TRBJ2-1; tentative D call: TRBD2 (5 bases). Germline-derived CDR1 and CDR2 are LGHNA and YNFKEQ. The CDR3 covers 14 residues. V gave up 4 bases and J gave up 7 bases, with 14 bases separating them.

This chain uses TRBV4-3 with TRBJ1-2; no clear D. The CDR3 extends over 15 amino acids. Between the trimmed V and J ends, which lost 1 base and 4 bases, there was a span of 13 bases. Germline assignment: CDR1 LGHNA and CDR2 YSLEER. The chain's CDR3 is CASSQGRNSPYGYTF. The CDR3 nucleotides read TGCGCCAGCAGCCAAGGTCGGAACAGCCCCTATGGCTACACCTTC.

The chain uses TRBV7-9 and TRBJ2-1; D unresolved. CDR3 length equals 13 residues. V gave up 2 bases and J gave up 3 bases, with 5 bases separating them. Germline loops: CDR1 SEHNR, CDR2 FQNEAQ (reference sequence). DNA of the CDR3: TGTGCCAGCAGCTTAACCAACTACAATGAGCAGTTCTTC. This gives the protein CASSLTNYNEQFF.

This clonotype has only a few counts. The rearrangement joins TRBV6-5 to TRBJ1-4; 7 bases map to TRBD1. This CDR3 contains 15 residues. Germline V CDR1 and CDR2: MNHEY, SVGAGI. V was pared by 1 base and J by 8 bases, with 7 bases of the junction left unmatched. This CDR3 reads CASSYLDRAGEKLFF. CDR3 DNA sequence: TGTGCCAGCAGTTACTTAGACAGGGCAGGGGAAAAACTGTTTTTT.

This chain connects TRBV7-6 to TRBJ2-2; D gene ambiguous. Trimming removed 5 bases at V and 2 bases at J, with 6 bases between. The CDR3 consists of 13 residues. Germline V gene sequence: CDR1 SGHVS, CDR2 FNYEAQ. The CDR3 reads CASSPDNTGELFF. DNA of the CDR3: TGTGCCAGCAGCCCAGATAACACCGGGGAGCTGTTTTTT.

The chain couples TRBV11-2 to TRBJ2-1; D is possibly TRBD2 (5 bases). The V gene's germline CDR1 is SGHAT and CDR2 FQNNGV. The CDR3 contains 13 residues. The V and J ends lost 5 bases and 4 bases respectively, with 9 bases between them. This chain's CDR3 is CASSPAGYNEQFF. CDR3 nucleotide sequence: TGTGCCAGCAGCCCCGCGGGTTACAATGAGCAGTTCTTC.

This clonotype was picked up a small number of times. The chain links TRBV3-1 to TRBJ1-5; a weak D match, TRBD1 (5 bases). The germline V and J ends were trimmed by 0 bases and 8 bases, with 11 bases remaining between them. The length of the CDR3 is 14 residues. CDR1 and CDR2 (germline): LGHDT, YNNKEL (reference sequence). CDR3 nucleotides: TGTGCCAGCAGCCAAGATCAGGGTTGGAAGCCCCAGCATTTT. Translating gives CASSQDQGWKPQHF.

The chain recombines TRBV20-1 with TRBJ1-1; no clear D gene. V was cut by 5 bases and J by 11 bases, with 15 bases left in between. Germline V gene lookup returns CDR1 DFQATT and CDR2 SNEGSKA (reference sequence). The CDR3 spans 11 residues. The CDR3 is CSAPHPMGAFF. DNA for the CDR3: TGCAGTGCTCCCCACCCGATGGGGGCTTTCTTT.

This clonotype turned up a few times. V usage is TRBV4-1 and J usage is TRBJ1-3, with D unresolved. The V gene lost 0 bases and the J gene lost 0 bases, with 24 bases spanning the gap. The CDR3 is made up of 21 amino acids. Germline CDR1 reads MGHRA; CDR2 reads YSYEKL. In DNA, the CDR3 is TGCGCCAGCAGCCAAGATAATGGCGGGATCTTAGACGGGCGCTCTGGAAACACCATATATTTT. Residues: CASSQDNGGILDGRSGNTIYF.

The rearrangement joins TRBV5-6 to TRBJ1-1, with D perhaps TRBD1 (5 bases). The CDR3 is 13 amino acids. Trimming pared 4 bases from V and 11 bases from J, leaving 18 bases between. Germline V lookup: CDR1 SGHDT, CDR2 YYEEEE. The CDR3 sequence: CASSPGRNFGAFF. DNA of the CDR3: TGTGCCAGCAGCCCGGGACGTAATTTCGGGGCTTTCTTT.

This chain joins TRBV6-5 and TRBJ1-1; no definite D call. Germline V gives CDR1 MNHEY, CDR2 SVGAGI. The CDR3 contains 13 residues. Deletions cut 2 bases from V and 1 base from J, with 5 bases between. CDR3 sequence: CASSYVENTEAFF. CDR3 sequence (DNA): TGTGCCAGCAGTTACGTTGAGAACACTGAAGCTTTCTTT.